The rows below give T cell receptor beta chains drawn from one sample of a study of cytomegalovirus exposure and HLA in healthy donors. Clones were sequenced by immunoSEQ multiplex PCR, and TCRdb holds only the in-frame ones, with some missing. In the table there are about 160,000 clones, about 80% of which are singletons. The sequencing sample was made of PBMCs. Receptor source: a man in his thirties or forties in good health and CMV-seronegative. Both conserved end residues are part of each CDR3. D genes are given only for firm matches. Not every row has a clone size; where given, it reads once, few, many or a size class.

CDR3 length: 15; clone size: once; J gene: TRBJ2-3; V gene: TRBV7-8; D gene: TRBD2; CDR3 protein: CASSLSGLETDTQYF; CDR3 DNA: TGTGCCAGCAGCCTGTCGGGACTAGAGACAGATACGCAGTATTTT
CDR3 length: 15; clone size: -; J gene: TRBJ1-2; V gene: TRBV11-2; D gene: -; CDR3 protein: CASSLDSIQVYGYTF; CDR3 DNA: TGTGCCAGCAGCTTAGATTCGATACAGGTCTATGGCTACACCTTC
CDR3 length: 20; clone size: -; J gene: TRBJ2-1; V gene: TRBV30; D gene: TRBD2; CDR3 protein: CAWSNGSDLPGLAGYNEQFF; CDR3 DNA: TGTGCCTGGAGTAACGGATCGGACCTACCGGGACTAGCGGGATACAATGAGCAGTTCTTC
CDR3 length: 14; clone size: -; J gene: TRBJ1-1; V gene: TRBV9; D gene: -; CDR3 protein: CASSSLGVNTEAFF; CDR3 DNA: TGTGCCAGCAGCTCCTTGGGCGTGAACACTGAAGCTTTCTTT
CDR3 length: 14; clone size: once; J gene: TRBJ2-5; V gene: TRBV5-4; D gene: TRBD2; CDR3 protein: CASSSRGGQETQYF; CDR3 DNA: TGTGCCAGCAGCTCTCGCGGGGGCCAAGAGACCCAGTACTTC
CDR3 length: 12; clone size: -; J gene: TRBJ2-3; V gene: TRBV5-5; D gene: TRBD2; CDR3 protein: CASSPRPGLVSF; CDR3 DNA: TGTGCCAGCAGCCCACGGCCAGGACTAGTCTCTTTT
CDR3 length: 15; clone size: few; J gene: TRBJ2-3; V gene: TRBV7-2; D gene: TRBD2; CDR3 protein: CASSGSGGSTDTQYF; CDR3 DNA: TGTGCCAGCAGCGGTAGCGGGGGGTCCACAGATACGCAGTATTTT
CDR3 length: 15; clone size: -; J gene: TRBJ2-7; V gene: TRBV15; D gene: TRBD1; CDR3 protein: CATSRALTGAYEQYF; CDR3 DNA: TGTGCCACCAGCAGAGCTCTTACAGGGGCCTACGAGCAGTACTTC
CDR3 length: 14; clone size: -; J gene: TRBJ1-2; V gene: TRBV30; D gene: -; CDR3 protein: CAWRGTLHNYGYTF; CDR3 DNA: TGTGCCTGGAGGGGGACACTCCATAACTATGGCTACACCTTC
CDR3 length: 15; clone size: -; J gene: TRBJ1-5; V gene: TRBV6-6; D gene: TRBD1; CDR3 protein: CASSYLGQGNQPQHF; CDR3 DNA: TGTGCCAGCAGTTACCTTGGACAGGGCAATCAGCCCCAGCATTTT
CDR3 length: 16; clone size: -; J gene: TRBJ2-1; V gene: TRBV7-8; D gene: TRBD2; CDR3 protein: CASSVLGTSESAKQFF; CDR3 DNA: TGTGCCAGCAGCGTACTAGGGACTAGCGAGTCGGCTAAGCAGTTCTTC
CDR3 length: 16; clone size: -; J gene: TRBJ2-1; V gene: TRBV4-2; D gene: TRBD2; CDR3 protein: CASSQDPSGRAREQFF; CDR3 DNA: TGTGCCAGCAGCCAAGACCCCAGCGGGAGGGCGCGAGAGCAGTTCTTC
CDR3 length: 18; clone size: -; J gene: TRBJ2-2; V gene: TRBV5-6; D gene: TRBD1; CDR3 protein: CASSSRMLTGDNTGELFF; CDR3 DNA: TGTGCCAGCAGCTCGAGGATGCTTACAGGGGATAACACCGGGGAGCTGTTTTTT
CDR3 length: 15; clone size: -; J gene: TRBJ1-6; V gene: TRBV19; D gene: TRBD1; CDR3 protein: CASRAPGTGDSPLHF; CDR3 DNA: TGTGCCAGTAGGGCGCCGGGGACAGGTGATTCACCCCTCCACTTT
CDR3 length: 14; clone size: -; J gene: TRBJ1-2; V gene: TRBV27; D gene: -; CDR3 protein: CASSPLDSLYGYTF; CDR3 DNA: TGTGCCAGCAGCCCATTGGACAGCCTCTATGGCTACACCTTC
CDR3 length: 15; clone size: -; J gene: TRBJ2-7; V gene: TRBV27; D gene: -; CDR3 protein: CASSPARESSYEQYF; CDR3 DNA: TGTGCCAGCAGCCCTGCACGGGAGAGCTCCTACGAGCAGTACTTC